This record looks at one T cell receptor beta chain sequence and its context. Its target is unknown. Profiled with immunoSEQ multiplex PCR; TCRdb holds only in-frame clones, not every one. The sample shows tens of thousands of clones, under 80% of them seen only once. This entry belongs to a study of radiotherapy plus CTLA-4 blockade in lung cancer. Across the study: Disease control was achieved by 31% of patients, and objective responses by 18%. Study-level results: Among reported predictors of response, early blood T cell clone dynamics with interferon-beta performed best. Radiotherapy plus ipilimumab was followed by expansion in blood of tumor-derived TCR clones.

There are 15 residues in the CDR3. This TCR was recovered from a human donor with non-small cell lung cancer who had stable disease on radiotherapy plus ipilimumab. Specimen: peripheral blood, collected from a patient treated with radiotherapy plus ipilimumab. J is TRBJ1-5 and V is TRBV21-1; the D segment call TRBD1 is taken from the table without a DNA check. TRBV21-1 is designated a pseudogene. The CDR3 here is CASINVDHRDRSQHF. CDR3 nucleotides: TGTGCCAGCATCAACGTCGATCACAGGGACCGGTCCCAGCATTTT.